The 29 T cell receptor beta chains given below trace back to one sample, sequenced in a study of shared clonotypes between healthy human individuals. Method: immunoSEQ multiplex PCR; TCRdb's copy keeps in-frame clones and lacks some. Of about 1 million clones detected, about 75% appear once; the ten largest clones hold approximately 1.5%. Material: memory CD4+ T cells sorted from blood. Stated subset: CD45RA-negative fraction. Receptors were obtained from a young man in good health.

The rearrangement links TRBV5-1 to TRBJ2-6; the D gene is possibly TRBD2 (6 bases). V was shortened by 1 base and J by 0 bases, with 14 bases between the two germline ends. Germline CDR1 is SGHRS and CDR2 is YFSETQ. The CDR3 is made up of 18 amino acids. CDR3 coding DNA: TGCGCCAGCAGCTTGTTTGCGGGGCAGTCCTCTGGGGCCAACGTCCTGACTTTC. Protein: CASSLFAGQSSGANVLTF.

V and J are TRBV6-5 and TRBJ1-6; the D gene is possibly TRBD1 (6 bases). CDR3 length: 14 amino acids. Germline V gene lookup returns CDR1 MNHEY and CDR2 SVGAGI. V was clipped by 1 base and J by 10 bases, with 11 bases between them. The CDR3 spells CASSYWQGSSPLHF. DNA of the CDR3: TGTGCCAGCAGTTACTGGCAGGGGAGCTCACCCCTCCACTTT.

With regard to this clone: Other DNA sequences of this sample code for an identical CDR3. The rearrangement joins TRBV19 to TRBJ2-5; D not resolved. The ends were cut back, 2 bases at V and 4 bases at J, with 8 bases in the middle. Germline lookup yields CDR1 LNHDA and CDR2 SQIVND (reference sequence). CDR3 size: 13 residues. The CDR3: CASSINLRETQYF. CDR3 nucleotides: TGTGCCAGTAGTATAAATCTGAGAGAGACCCAGTACTTC.

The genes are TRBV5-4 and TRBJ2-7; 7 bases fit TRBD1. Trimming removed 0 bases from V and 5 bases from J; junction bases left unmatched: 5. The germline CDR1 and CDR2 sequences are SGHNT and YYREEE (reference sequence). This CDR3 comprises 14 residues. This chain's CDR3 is CASSLGGGPDEQYF. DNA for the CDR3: TGTGCCAGCAGCTTGGGAGGGGGCCCCGACGAGCAGTACTTC.

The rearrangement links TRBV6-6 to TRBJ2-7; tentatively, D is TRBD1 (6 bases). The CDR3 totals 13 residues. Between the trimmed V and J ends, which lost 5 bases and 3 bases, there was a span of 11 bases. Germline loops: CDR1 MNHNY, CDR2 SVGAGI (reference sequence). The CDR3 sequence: CASSIRGGYEQYF. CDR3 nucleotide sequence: TGTGCCAGCAGTATTAGAGGGGGCTACGAGCAGTACTTC.

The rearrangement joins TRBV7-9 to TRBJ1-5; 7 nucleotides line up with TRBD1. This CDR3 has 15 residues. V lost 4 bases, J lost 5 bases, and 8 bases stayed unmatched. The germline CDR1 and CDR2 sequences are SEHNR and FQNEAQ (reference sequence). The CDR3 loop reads CASSSVGTADQPQHF. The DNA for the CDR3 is TGTGCCAGCAGCTCGGTAGGGACAGCTGATCAGCCCCAGCATTTT.

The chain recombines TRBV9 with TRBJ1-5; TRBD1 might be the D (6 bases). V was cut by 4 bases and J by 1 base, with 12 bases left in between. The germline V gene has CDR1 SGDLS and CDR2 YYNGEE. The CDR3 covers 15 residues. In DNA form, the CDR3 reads TGTGCCAGCAGCTCTAGGGGGGACAGCAATCAGCCCCAGCATTTT. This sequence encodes CASSSRGDSNQPQHF. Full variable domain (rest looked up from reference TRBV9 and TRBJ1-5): DSGVTQTPKHLITATGQRVTLRCSPRSGDLSVYWYQQSLDQGLQFLIQYYNGEERAKGNILERFSAQQFPDLHSELNLSSLELGDSALYFCASSSRGDSNQPQHFGDGTRLSIL.

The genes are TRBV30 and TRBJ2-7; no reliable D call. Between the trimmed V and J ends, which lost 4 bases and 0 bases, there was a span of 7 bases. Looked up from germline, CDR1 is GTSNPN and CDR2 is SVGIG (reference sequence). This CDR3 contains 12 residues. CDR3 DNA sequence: TGTGCCTGGAACCTTGTCTCCTACGAGCAGTACTTC. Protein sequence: CAWNLVSYEQYF.

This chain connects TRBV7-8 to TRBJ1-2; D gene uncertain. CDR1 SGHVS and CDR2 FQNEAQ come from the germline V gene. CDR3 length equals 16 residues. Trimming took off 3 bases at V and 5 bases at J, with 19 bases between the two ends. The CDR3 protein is CASSLSGSGAWYGYTF. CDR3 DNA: TGTGCCAGCAGCTTGTCCGGGTCGGGCGCCTGGTATGGCTACACCTTC.

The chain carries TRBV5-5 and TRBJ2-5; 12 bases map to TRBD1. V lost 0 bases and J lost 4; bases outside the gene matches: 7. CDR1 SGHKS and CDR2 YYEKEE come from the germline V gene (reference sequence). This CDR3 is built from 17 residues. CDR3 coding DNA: TGTGCCAGCAGCTTGGCCCCGGGACAGGGGGCTAGAGAGACCCAGTACTTC. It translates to CASSLAPGQGARETQYF.

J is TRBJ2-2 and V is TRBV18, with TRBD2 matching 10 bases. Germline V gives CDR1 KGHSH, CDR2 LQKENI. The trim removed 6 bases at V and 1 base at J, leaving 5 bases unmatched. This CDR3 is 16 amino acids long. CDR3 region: CASSIGLAVNTGELFF. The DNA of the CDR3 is TGTGCCAGCTCGATCGGACTAGCGGTGAACACCGGGGAGCTGTTTTTT.

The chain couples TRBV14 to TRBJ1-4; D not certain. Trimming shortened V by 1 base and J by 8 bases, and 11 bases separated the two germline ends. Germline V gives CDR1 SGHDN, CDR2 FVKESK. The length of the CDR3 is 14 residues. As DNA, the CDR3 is TGTGCCAGCAGCCAAGCTAGGCTAGGAGAAAAACTGTTTTTT. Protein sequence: CASSQARLGEKLFF.

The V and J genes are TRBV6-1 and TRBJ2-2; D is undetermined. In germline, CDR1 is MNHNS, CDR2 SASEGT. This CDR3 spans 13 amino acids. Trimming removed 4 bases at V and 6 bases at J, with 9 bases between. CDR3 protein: CASSAMESGELFF. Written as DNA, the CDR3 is TGTGCCAGCAGTGCGATGGAGTCCGGGGAGCTGTTTTTT.

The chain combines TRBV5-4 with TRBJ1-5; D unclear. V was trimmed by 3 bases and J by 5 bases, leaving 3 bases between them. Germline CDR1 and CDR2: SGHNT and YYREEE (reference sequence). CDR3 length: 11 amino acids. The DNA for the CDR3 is TGTGCCAGCAGCTCGGATCAGCCCCAGCATTTT. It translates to CASSSDQPQHF. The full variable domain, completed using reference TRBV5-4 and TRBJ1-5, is ETGVTQSPTHLIKTRGQQVTLRCSSQSGHNTVSWYQQALGQGPQFIFQYYREEENGRGNFPPRFSGLQFPNYSSELNVNALELDDSALYLCASSSDQPQHFGDGTRLSIL.

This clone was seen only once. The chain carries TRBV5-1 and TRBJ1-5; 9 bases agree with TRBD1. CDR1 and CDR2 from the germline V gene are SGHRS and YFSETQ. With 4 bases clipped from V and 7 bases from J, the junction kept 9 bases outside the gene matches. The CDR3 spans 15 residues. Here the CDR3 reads CASSPDPGQGQPQHF. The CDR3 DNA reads TGCGCCAGCAGCCCGGATCCGGGACAGGGCCAGCCCCAGCATTTT.

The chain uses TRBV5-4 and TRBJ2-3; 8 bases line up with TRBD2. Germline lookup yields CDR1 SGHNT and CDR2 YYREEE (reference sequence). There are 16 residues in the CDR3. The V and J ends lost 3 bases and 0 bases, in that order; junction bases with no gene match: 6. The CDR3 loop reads CASSSWTSRSTDTQYF. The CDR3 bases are TGTGCCAGCAGCTCCTGGACTAGCAGGAGCACAGATACGCAGTATTTT.

Here the CDR3 reads CSVRRGGRGSTGELFF. The CDR3 nucleotides are TGCAGCGTCCGCCGGGGGGGGCGCGGAAGTACCGGGGAGCTGTTTTTT. This chain uses TRBV29-1 with TRBJ2-2; TRBD2 matches 8 bases. The CDR3 covers 16 residues. Germline trimming cut 6 bases from V and 5 bases from J; bases unmatched to any gene: 14. CDR1 is SQVTM and CDR2 is ANQGSEA in the germline V gene.

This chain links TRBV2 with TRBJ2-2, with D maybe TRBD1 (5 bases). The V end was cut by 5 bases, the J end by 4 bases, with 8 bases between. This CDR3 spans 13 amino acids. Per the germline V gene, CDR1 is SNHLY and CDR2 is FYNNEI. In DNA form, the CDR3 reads TGTGCCAGCAGTCAGGGCGCCACCGGGGAGCTGTTTTTT. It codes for CASSQGATGELFF.

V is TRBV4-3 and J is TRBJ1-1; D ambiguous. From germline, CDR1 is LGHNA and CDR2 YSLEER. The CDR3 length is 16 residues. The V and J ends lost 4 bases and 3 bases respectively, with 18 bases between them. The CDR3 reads CASSLRIPRADTEAFF. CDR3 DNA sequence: TGCGCCAGCAGCCTCCGGATCCCCCGGGCGGACACTGAAGCTTTCTTT.

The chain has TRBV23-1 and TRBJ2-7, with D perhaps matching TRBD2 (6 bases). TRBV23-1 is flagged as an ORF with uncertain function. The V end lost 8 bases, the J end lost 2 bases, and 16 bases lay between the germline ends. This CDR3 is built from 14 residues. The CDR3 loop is CASVSGERTYEQYF. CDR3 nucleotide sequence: TGCGCCAGCGTATCGGGGGAAAGGACCTACGAGCAGTACTTC.

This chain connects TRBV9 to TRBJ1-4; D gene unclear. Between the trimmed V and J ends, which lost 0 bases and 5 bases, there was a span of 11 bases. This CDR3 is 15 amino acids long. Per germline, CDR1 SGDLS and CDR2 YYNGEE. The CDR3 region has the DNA TGTGCCAGCAGCGTAGGAGGATTCCCAAATGAAAAACTGTTTTTT. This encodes CASSVGGFPNEKLFF.

CDR3 residues: CASSVDGQWEKLFF. For the CDR3, the DNA is TGTGCCAGCAGCGTAGACGGTCAGTGGGAAAAACTGTTTTTT. J is TRBJ1-4 and V is TRBV9; D remains ambiguous. Germline V lookup: CDR1 SGDLS, CDR2 YYNGEE. Trimming took off 0 bases at V and 8 bases at J, with 11 bases between the two ends. CDR3 length: 14 amino acids.

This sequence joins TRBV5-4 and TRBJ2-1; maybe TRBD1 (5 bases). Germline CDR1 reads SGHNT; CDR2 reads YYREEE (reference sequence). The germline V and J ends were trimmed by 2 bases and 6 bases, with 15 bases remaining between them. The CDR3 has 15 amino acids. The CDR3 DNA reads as TGTGCCAGCAGCTTTATTCAGGGTCGAGGCAATGAGCAGTTCTTC. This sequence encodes CASSFIQGRGNEQFF.

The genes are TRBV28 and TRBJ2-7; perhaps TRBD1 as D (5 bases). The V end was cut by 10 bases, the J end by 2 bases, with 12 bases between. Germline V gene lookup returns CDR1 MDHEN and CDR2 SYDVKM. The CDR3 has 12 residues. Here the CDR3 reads CATDSPTYEQYF. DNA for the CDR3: TGTGCCACCGACAGCCCTACCTACGAGCAGTACTTC. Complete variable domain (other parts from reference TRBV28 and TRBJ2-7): DVKVTQSSRYLVKRTGEKVFLECVQDMDHENMFWYRQDPGLGLRLIYFSYDVKMKEKGDIPEGYSVSREKKERFSLILESASTNQTSMYLCATDSPTYEQYFGPGTRLTVT.

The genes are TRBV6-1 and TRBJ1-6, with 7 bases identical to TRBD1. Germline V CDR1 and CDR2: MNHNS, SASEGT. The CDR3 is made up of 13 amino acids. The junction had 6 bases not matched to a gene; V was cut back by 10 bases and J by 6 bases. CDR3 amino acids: CATKQGTNSPLHF. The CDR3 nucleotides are TGTGCCACCAAACAGGGGACTAATTCACCCCTCCACTTT.

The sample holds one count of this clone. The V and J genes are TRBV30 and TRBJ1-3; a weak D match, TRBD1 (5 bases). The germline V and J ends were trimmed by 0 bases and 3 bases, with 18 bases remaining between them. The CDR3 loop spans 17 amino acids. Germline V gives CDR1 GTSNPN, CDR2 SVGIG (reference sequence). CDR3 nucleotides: TGTGCCTGGAGTGTACTCCTGAGGGGCGGAATTGGAAACACCATATATTTT. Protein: CAWSVLLRGGIGNTIYF.

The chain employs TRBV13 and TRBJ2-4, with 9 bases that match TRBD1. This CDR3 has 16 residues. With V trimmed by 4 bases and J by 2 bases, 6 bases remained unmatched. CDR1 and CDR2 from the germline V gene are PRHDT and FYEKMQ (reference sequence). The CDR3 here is CASSSDRGGPKNIQYF. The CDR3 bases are TGTGCCAGCAGCTCGGACAGGGGAGGACCCAAAAACATTCAGTACTTC. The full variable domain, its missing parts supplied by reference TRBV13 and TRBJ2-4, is AAGVIQSPRHLIKEKRETATLKCYPIPRHDTVYWYQQGPGQDPQFLISFYEKMQSDKGSIPDRFSAQQFSDYHSELNMSSLELGDSALYFCASSSDRGGPKNIQYFGAGTRLSVL.

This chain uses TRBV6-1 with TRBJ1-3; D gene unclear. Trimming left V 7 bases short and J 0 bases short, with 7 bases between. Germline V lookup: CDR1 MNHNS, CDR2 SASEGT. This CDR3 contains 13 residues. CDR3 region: CASKANSGNTIYF. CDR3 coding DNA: TGTGCCAGCAAGGCCAACTCTGGAAACACCATATATTTT.

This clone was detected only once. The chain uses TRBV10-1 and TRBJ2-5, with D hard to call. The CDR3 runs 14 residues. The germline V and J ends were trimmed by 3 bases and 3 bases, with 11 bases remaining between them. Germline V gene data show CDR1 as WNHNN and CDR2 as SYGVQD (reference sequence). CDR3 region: CASSDFQRKETQYF. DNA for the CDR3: TGCGCCAGCAGTGACTTCCAGAGAAAAGAGACCCAGTACTTC.